The present TCR beta chain was sequenced within a study of blood T cell repertoires in COVID-19. Study background: The United States, Italy and Spain supplied acute and convalescent COVID-19 samples. T cells, B-cell-depleted T cells, or PBMCs provided the cDNA or gDNA that served as material.

As processed by the authors: The authors estimated nucleated cell counts from reference gene primer amplification. Profiled with immunoSEQ multiplex PCR; TCRdb holds only in-frame clones, not every one. Clone size and V and J calls were adopted from that table, with D and trimming inferred from the DNA. The data hold 80,000 or so clones, with 70% to 85% observed a single time. Germline V gives CDR1 MNHEY, CDR2 SVGEGT. This CDR3 is built from 17 residues. The ends were cut back, 0 bases at V and 1 base at J, with 15 bases in the middle. The TCR originated in a man between 45 and 60 years old with active or convalescent COVID-19. The sequenced sample was peripheral blood. This rearrangement joins TRBV6-2 or TRBV6-3 to TRBJ2-5; a possible D gene is TRBD2 (5 bases). The CDR3 is CASSYSYKEASQETQYF. CDR3 sequence (DNA): TGTGCCAGCAGTTACTCCTACAAGGAGGCGTCCCAAGAGACCCAGTACTTC.